These T cell receptor beta chains were read from a single sample in a study of cytomegalovirus exposure and HLA in healthy donors. Assay: immunoSEQ multiplex PCR; the TCRdb copy retains only in-frame clones and omits some. This table holds roughly 150,000 clones, around 80% found once. The source material was PBMCs. All receptors derive from a boy aged 2 to 9 in good health and CMV-seronegative. Both conserved end residues are part of each CDR3.

J: TRBJ2-7; length: 14; V: TRBV11-2; CDR3: CASSFQGGDYEQYF
J: TRBJ2-1; length: 16; V: TRBV5-1; CDR3: CASSGTTGTSSLSVLF
J: TRBJ2-5; length: 14; V: TRBV18; CDR3: CASSPPSAMETQYF
J: TRBJ1-4; length: 16; V: TRBV18; CDR3: CASSRQVSITNEKLFF
J: TRBJ1-6; length: 16; V: TRBV5-1; CDR3: CASSDRGGVADSPLHF
J: TRBJ1-2; length: 18; V: TRBV7-9; CDR3: CASSLVGGNKAGYYGYTF
J: TRBJ1-2; length: 10; V: TRBV20-1; CDR3: CSASLRGYTF
J: TRBJ1-3; length: 15; V: TRBV6-1; CDR3: CASSDFTQGGNTIYF
J: TRBJ1-1; length: 15; V: TRBV4-1; CDR3: CASSLRGQGFAEAFF
J: TRBJ2-1; length: 14; V: TRBV11-2; CDR3: CASTGTRGNNEQFF
J: TRBJ2-3; length: 12; V: TRBV10-3; CDR3: CAISEATDTQYF
J: TRBJ2-1; length: 15; V: TRBV11-2; CDR3: CASSLVALSYNEQFF
J: TRBJ2-1; length: 16; V: TRBV6-5; CDR3: CASSYFLAGGNNEQFF
J: TRBJ1-5; length: 19; V: TRBV29-1; CDR3: CSDLYERDRGLSFHQPQHF
J: TRBJ2-1; length: 14; V: TRBV7-2; CDR3: CASRVRSSYNEQFF
J: TRBJ1-1; length: 14; V: TRBV18; CDR3: CASSPTSGRTSVAF
J: TRBJ1-2; length: 14; V: TRBV9; CDR3: CASSGTSVNYGYTF
J: TRBJ1-1; length: 15; V: TRBV28; CDR3: CASSYGTGLNTEAFF
J: .; length: 11; V: TRBV25-1; CDR3: CASSRLYEQYF
J: TRBJ1-6; length: 14; V: TRBV11-2; CDR3: CASSQDGRGSPLHF
J: TRBJ1-4; length: 15; V: TRBV4-2; CDR3: CASSRSLATNEKLFF
J: TRBJ1-1; length: 13; V: TRBV6-5; CDR3: CASSYPGVSEAFF
J: TRBJ1-1; length: 13; V: TRBV19; CDR3: CASTEFLGTEAFF
J: TRBJ2-7; length: 14; V: TRBV6-5; CDR3: CASSYRAGADEQYF
J: TRBJ2-3; length: 19; V: TRBV10-1; CDR3: CASSEMLAGGPGYTDTQYF
J: TRBJ1-5; length: 15; V: TRBV6-1; CDR3: CASSGVALSNQPQHF
J: TRBJ2-7; length: 14; V: TRBV6-1; CDR3: CASMRGALPYEQYF
J: TRBJ2-1; length: 17; V: TRBV27; CDR3: CASSLWKTVGHYNEQFF
J: TRBJ2-7; length: 15; V: TRBV27; CDR3: CASNQPGQGAHEQYF
J: TRBJ1-1; length: 15; V: TRBV12-5; CDR3: CASGLNTGRGTEAFF
J: TRBJ1-4; length: 14; V: TRBV5-1; CDR3: CASSWTATNEKLFF
J: TRBJ1-2; length: 15; V: TRBV6-5; CDR3: CASSYARGRDYGYTF
J: .; length: 17; V: TRBV7-9; CDR3: CASSFRKPGQGASEQYF
J: TRBJ2-7; length: 14; V: TRBV5-1; CDR3: CASSLGGLFYEQYF
J: TRBJ2-6; length: 17; V: TRBV15; CDR3: CATSRDRHLSGANVLTF
J: TRBJ1-1; length: 12; V: TRBV7-9; CDR3: CSSTSQGAEAFF
J: TRBJ2-3; length: 13; V: TRBV5-6; CDR3: CASGLAGTDTQYF
J: TRBJ1-3; length: 15; V: TRBV9; CDR3: CASSVDSGSGNTIYF
J: TRBJ2-3; length: 16; V: TRBV28; CDR3: CASSLYPGQVTDTQYF
J: TRBJ2-5; length: 14; V: TRBV10-3; CDR3: CAISEFAGGDTQYF
J: TRBJ2-1; length: 13; V: TRBV7-9; CDR3: CASSPEPYNEQFF
J: TRBJ1-2; length: 18; V: TRBV4-1; CDR3: CASSQAPGQGVSNYGYTF
J: TRBJ1-2; length: 17; V: TRBV5-1; CDR3: CASSLWAWTGDSNGYTF
J: TRBJ2-7; length: 17; V: TRBV5-1; CDR3: CASSLAGQWRSSYEQYF
J: TRBJ2-2; length: 12; V: TRBV4-2; CDR3: CAIRSSTGELFF
J: TRBJ2-7; length: 12; V: TRBV28; CDR3: CASSVTGSEQYF
J: TRBJ1-1; length: 14; V: TRBV11-2; CDR3: CASSLGGVDTEAFF
J: TRBJ1-5; length: 15; V: TRBV6-1; CDR3: CASSAPRSASQPQHF
J: TRBJ1-1; length: 16; V: TRBV2; CDR3: CASSEAEPGMNTEAFF
J: TRBJ2-7; length: 13; V: TRBV7-8; CDR3: CASTTSGIYEQYF